This is a list of T cell receptor beta chains from one sample in a study of blood T cell repertoires in COVID-19. Assay used: immunoSEQ multiplex PCR; TCRdb lists only in-frame clones, some missing. The sample records some 22,000 clones, 70% to 90% being singletons. The sequenced sample was peripheral blood. These receptors originate from a woman aged 80 or older with acute or convalescent COVID-19. Each CDR3 is given with its conserved first and last residue. The order of the fields is V gene, clone size, J gene, D gene, CDR3 DNA, CDR3 protein. The D gene is left open where the match is weak. Part of the rows lack a size; the others show once, few, many or a class for expanded clones.

>TRBV6-6|NA|TRBJ2-6|NA
TGTGCCAGCAGTGGGCCTGGGGCCAACGTCCTGACTTTC
CASSGPGANVLTF
>TRBV7-9|medium-sized|TRBJ2-3|TRBD1
TGTGCCAGCAGCTGGGGACAGAAGAGCACAGATACGCAGTATTTT
CASSWGQKSTDTQYF
>TRBV3-1/TRBV3-2|NA|TRBJ1-2|NA
TGTGCCAGCAGCCCCCGTTCTACAGGGCTTGGCTACACCTTC
CASSPRSTGLGYTF
>TRBV6-2/TRBV6-3|NA|TRBJ1-5|TRBD1
TGTGCCAGCAGTTCCTCCGGACAGGGTTGGCAGCCCCAGCATTTT
CASSSSGQGWQPQHF
>TRBV9|NA|TRBJ2-2|NA
TGTGCCAGCAGCCCCCGACAGCCGGGCACCGGGGAGCTGTTTTTT
CASSPRQPGTGELFF
>TRBV18|NA|TRBJ2-5|NA
TGTGCCAGCTCACCCCGACAAGGAGGTCATGGAGAGACCCAGTACTTC
CASSPRQGGHGETQYF
>TRBV24-1|NA|TRBJ2-1|NA
TGTGCCACCAGTCGGGGTAATGAGCAGTTCTTC
CATSRGNEQFF
>TRBV19|once|TRBJ1-2|TRBD1
TGTGCCAGTCTCTATACTGGGACAGCAACTAACTATGGCTACACCTTC
CASLYTGTATNYGYTF
>TRBV7-2|few|TRBJ2-7|TRBD2
TGTGCCAGCAGCTTTGGGACTAGTTCCTACGAGCAGTACTTC
CASSFGTSSYEQYF
>TRBV29-1|NA|TRBJ2-7|NA
TGCAGCGTTGAGGGCCATAGGTACGAGCAGTACTTC
CSVEGHRYEQYF
>TRBV25-1|NA|TRBJ2-5|NA
TGTGCCAGCAGTTCGGCGACAGGTCAAGAGACCCAGTACTTC
CASSSATGQETQYF
>TRBV7-9|NA|TRBJ1-1|TRBD1
TGTGCCAGCAGCCGACAGGGAGGCACTGAAGCTTTCTTT
CASSRQGGTEAFF
>TRBV18|NA|TRBJ1-3|TRBD1
TGTGCCAGCTCAGCAACTGGGACAGGGGCTGGAAACACCATATATTTT
CASSATGTGAGNTIYF
>TRBV7-6|NA|TRBJ2-5|NA
TGTGCCAGCAGCCCCTCGGGAGAGACCCAGTACTTC
CASSPSGETQYF
>TRBV29-1|NA|TRBJ1-5|NA
TGCAGCGTCGCAGTGGGGGGAGGCACACAGCCCCAGCATTTT
CSVAVGGGTQPQHF
>TRBV28|NA|TRBJ1-1|NA
TGTGCCAGCAGCCTCGACACGAACACTGAAGCTTTCTTT
CASSLDTNTEAFF
>TRBV4-3|NA|TRBJ2-6|NA
TGCGCCAGCAGCCAAGACAGTTACTCTGGGGCCAACGTCCTGACTTTC
CASSQDSYSGANVLTF
>TRBV6-5|NA|TRBJ2-2|TRBD1
TGTGCCAGCACTTACGGGACAGGGTATAGGGAGCTGTTTTTT
CASTYGTGYRELFF
>TRBV27|NA|TRBJ2-3|TRBD2
TGTGCCAGCAGGCCCGAGCGGGGTAGCACAGATACGCAGTATTTT
CASRPERGSTDTQYF
>TRBV2|NA|TRBJ2-5|TRBD1
TGTGCCAGCAGCCAGGGACAGGGAGTAGAGACCCAGTACTTC
CASSQGQGVETQYF
>TRBV5-1|NA|TRBJ2-1|TRBD1
TGCGCCAGCAGCTCCTTGGACAGGGTAATCTATGAGCAGTTCTTC
CASSSLDRVIYEQFF
>TRBV6-2/TRBV6-3|NA|TRBJ1-1|NA
TGTGCCAGCAGTCCAGGGGCCTGGGGAGCTTTCTTT
CASSPGAWGAFF
>TRBV5-8|NA|TRBJ2-3|NA
TGTGCCAGCAGCTTGGGGGCAACAGATACGCAGTATTTT
CASSLGATDTQYF
>TRBV19|NA|TRBJ2-1|TRBD1
TGTGCCAGTAGTATTTTAGGGGACAGGGGAAGGAATGAGCAGTTCTTC
CASSILGDRGRNEQFF
>TRBV5-8|NA|TRBJ1-2|NA
TGTGCCAGCAGCTTGGACACTATACAGGGAGGCTACACCTTC
CASSLDTIQGGYTF
>TRBV30|medium-sized|TRBJ1-1|NA
TGTGCCTCCCCCACCGGAACGAGGGAAGCTTTCTTT
CASPTGTREAFF
>TRBV7-9|NA|TRBJ2-7|TRBD1
TGTGCCAGCAGCTTGAGGGGGCACGAGCAGTACTTC
CASSLRGHEQYF
>TRBV27|few|TRBJ2-7|TRBD1
TGTGCCAGCAGTCCGTCCGGGACAGCCTACGAGCAGTACTTC
CASSPSGTAYEQYF
>TRBV5-1|NA|TRBJ2-2|TRBD1
TGCGCCAGCAGCAACCGGGACAGGGGGGCTAGCGGGAACGCCGGGGAGCTGTTTTTT
CASSNRDRGASGNAGELFF
>TRBV19|NA|TRBJ1-3|NA
TGTGCCAGTAGTAGAAGGGACATGAGCTCTGGAAACACCATATATTTT
CASSRRDMSSGNTIYF
>TRBV19|NA|TRBJ1-5|NA
TGTGCCAGGCGGTCAAGGGGGACCTGCAATCAGCCCCAGCATTTT
CARRSRGTCNQPQHF
>TRBV18|NA|TRBJ2-5|NA
TGTGCCAGCTCACCCAGCCAACAGGGAAGTGGTGAAGAGACCCAGTACTTC
CASSPSQQGSGEETQYF
>TRBV11-2|NA|TRBJ1-5|TRBD1
TGTGCCAGCAGCTTAGGGGGACAGGGGGCGGGTCAGCCCCAGCATTTT
CASSLGGQGAGQPQHF
>TRBV10-2|NA|TRBJ2-7|TRBD2
TGCGCCAGCACCGGGACTAGCGGATCCTACGAGCAGTACTTC
CASTGTSGSYEQYF
>TRBV6-1|NA|TRBJ1-6|TRBD1
TGTGCCAGCAGTGAGGACAGGGGCTCCTCCTATAATTCACCCCTCCACTTT
CASSEDRGSSYNSPLHF
>TRBV4-3|NA|TRBJ2-7|NA
TGCGCCAGCAGCCAAGGTCAGGACAGCGCCTACGAGCAGTACTTC
CASSQGQDSAYEQYF
>TRBV30|NA|TRBJ1-2|NA
TGTGCCTGGAGCAAGCAAAGGGGGGGAAGTGATGGCTACACCTTC
CAWSKQRGGSDGYTF
>TRBV2|NA|TRBJ1-4|TRBD1
TGTGCCAGCAGTTCGGACAGGGTTCCTAATGAAAAACTGTTTTTT
CASSSDRVPNEKLFF
>TRBV12-2|NA|TRBJ2-1|NA
TGTGCAAGTCCCCCTCGGGAGCAGTTCTTC
CASPPREQFF
>TRBV7-2|NA|TRBJ1-1|TRBD1
TGTGCCAGCAGCTTAGGGGCCCGGACAGGGGTCACTGGGGTCTTT
CASSLGARTGVTGVF
>TRBV7-8|NA|TRBJ2-6|NA
TGTGCCAGCAGCTTAGTAACCGGCTCTGGGGCCAACGTCCTGACTTTC
CASSLVTGSGANVLTF
>TRBV18|NA|TRBJ2-7|NA
TGTGCCAGCTCACCCGGGACCGACAGGCACGAGCAGTACTTC
CASSPGTDRHEQYF
>TRBV15|NA|TRBJ2-2|TRBD2
TGTGCCACCGGCCTAGCGGGGTCGAACACCGGGGAGCTGTTTTTT
CATGLAGSNTGELFF
>TRBV11-2|NA|TRBJ2-6|TRBD2
TGTGCCAGCAGCTTAGCTGTGCGGGGGGCTGGGGCCAACGTCCTGACTTTC
CASSLAVRGAGANVLTF
>TRBV10-3|NA|TRBJ2-5|TRBD1
TGTGCCATCAGTGAGTCACGACAGGGGAAAGGAGAGACCCAGTACTTC
CAISESRQGKGETQYF
>TRBV7-2|NA|TRBJ1-5|NA
TGTGCCAGCAGCTTTTTAGGGGTTAGCAATCAGCCCCAGCATTTT
CASSFLGVSNQPQHF
>TRBV9|NA|TRBJ2-3|TRBD2
TGTGCCAGCAGCGTAGGCATAGAGCTAGCGGGCACAGATACGCAGTATTTT
CASSVGIELAGTDTQYF
>TRBV23-1|NA|TRBJ1-1|NA
TGCGCCAGCAGTCAGGCCGGGGAGGGGGCTTTCTTT
CASSQAGEGAFF
>TRBV9|NA|TRBJ1-2|NA
TGTGCCAGCAGCCCTCAGGGGCAGGCCCCCTCCTATGGCTACACCTTC
CASSPQGQAPSYGYTF
>TRBV7-2|NA|TRBJ2-1|TRBD2
TGTGCCAGCAGCCTCAGCGGGGGGGCGTTCAATGAGCAGTTCTTC
CASSLSGGAFNEQFF
>TRBV4-3|NA|TRBJ2-3|NA
TGCGCCAGCAGCCAAGTGGCGGCTATCACAGATACGCAGTATTTT
CASSQVAAITDTQYF
>TRBV29-1|NA|TRBJ2-5|TRBD2
TGCAGCACCCGGACTAGCGGGGTGGTTGAGACCCAGTACTTC
CSTRTSGVVETQYF
>TRBV18|NA|TRBJ2-7|NA
TGTGCCAGCTCACCGGCGGGACGGCCCCACGAGCAGTACTTC
CASSPAGRPHEQYF
>TRBV5-1|NA|TRBJ1-1|NA
TGCGCCAGCAGCTTGATCCCCGAGTCGAACACTGAAGCTTTCTTT
CASSLIPESNTEAFF
>TRBV18|once|TRBJ1-4|NA
TGTGCCAGCTCACCGTCTCGAGGGACTTTCAATGAAAAACTGTTTTTT
CASSPSRGTFNEKLFF
>TRBV7-9|few|TRBJ1-3|NA
TGTGCCAGCAGCCCCCAGTCCTCTGGAAACACCATATATTTT
CASSPQSSGNTIYF